The TCR beta chain under discussion was sequenced for a study of cytomegalovirus exposure and HLA in healthy donors. The germline V and J ends were trimmed by 1 base and 5 bases, with 9 bases remaining between them. This CDR3 contains 14 residues. Germline V CDR1 and CDR2: SEHNR, FQNEAQ (reference sequence). A multiplex PCR was run with 60 Vbeta primers and 13 Jbeta primers. TCRdb's table, derived via immunoSEQ multiplex PCR, lists solely in-frame clones and lacks some. The sample lists 100,000 to 140,000 clones; 82% were seen once. Study results and limitations: A later analysis showed HLA-associated TCR beta chains outstripping equally common others in clonal expansion. Cytomegalovirus status was reportedly diagnosed by the classifier with high specificity and sensitivity. Follow-up analysis later connected one missense variant in DCLRE1C with trimming of TCR beta V- and J-genes.

Only a few counts were recorded for this clone. Its antigen is not identified. The origin of this receptor is a man aged 25-45 years in good health and CMV-seropositive. The specimen sequenced was PBMCs. The J gene is TRBJ1-3, the V gene TRBV7-9; D unclear. The CDR3 region has the DNA TGTGCCAGCAGCTTAGAGAGGGTACGAAACACCATATATTTT. Amino acids: CASSLERVRNTIYF.